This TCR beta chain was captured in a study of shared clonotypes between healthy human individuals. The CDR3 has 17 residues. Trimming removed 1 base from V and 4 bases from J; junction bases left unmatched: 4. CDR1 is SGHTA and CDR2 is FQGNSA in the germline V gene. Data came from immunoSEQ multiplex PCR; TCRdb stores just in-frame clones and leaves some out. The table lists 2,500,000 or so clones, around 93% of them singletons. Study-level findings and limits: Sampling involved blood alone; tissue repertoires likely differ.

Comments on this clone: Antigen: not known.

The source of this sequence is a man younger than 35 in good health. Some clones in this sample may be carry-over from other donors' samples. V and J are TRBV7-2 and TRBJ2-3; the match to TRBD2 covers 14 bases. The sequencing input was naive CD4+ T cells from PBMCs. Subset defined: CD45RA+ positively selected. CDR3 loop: CASSLGLAGGSPDTQYF. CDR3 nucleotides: TGTGCCAGCAGCTTAGGACTAGCGGGAGGGAGTCCAGATACGCAGTATTTT.